One sample yielded the 23 T cell receptor beta chains listed below, sequenced in a study of T cells after yellow fever vaccination. One entry per CDR3 protein results from TCRdb running MiXCR on the 5' RACE reads. Counted here are under 300,000 distinct CDR3 sequences, 6.5% to 8.5% occurring once; the ten biggest clones make up roughly 0.9%. The sequenced sample was CD4+ T cells sorted from PBMCs, obtained 15 days after the yellow fever booster vaccination. These receptors originate from a man aged 25-45 years who received the YFV17D yellow fever vaccine.

There are many counts of this clonotype. V usage is TRBV20-1 and J usage is TRBJ2-1; 8 nucleotides agree with TRBD1. With V trimmed by 5 bases and J by 1 base, 4 bases remained unmatched. This CDR3 has 14 amino acids. Germline V gene lookup returns CDR1 DFQATT and CDR2 SNEGSKA (reference sequence). The chain's CDR3 is CSARTGGSYNEQFF. Written as DNA, the CDR3 is TGCAGTGCTCGAACAGGGGGTTCCTACAATGAGCAGTTCTTC.

The V gene is TRBV19, the J gene TRBJ2-7; 7 bases are a match to TRBD2. CDR3 length: 18 amino acids. V was clipped by 3 bases and J by 1 base; unmatched bases: 15. Germline CDR1 LNHDA, CDR2 SQIVND (reference sequence). CDR3: CASSMSGLEAGRSYEQYF. The CDR3 DNA reads as TGTGCCAGTAGTATGTCTGGCCTAGAAGCGGGACGATCCTACGAGCAGTACTTC.

The chain recombines TRBV20-1 with TRBJ2-2; D is perhaps TRBD2 (6 bases). The V end lost 6 bases, the J end lost 3 bases, and 14 bases lay between the germline ends. The CDR3 consists of 14 residues. Looked up from germline, CDR1 is DFQATT and CDR2 is SNEGSKA (reference sequence). The CDR3 DNA reads TGCAGTGCGCCGTCTAGCGCCCACACCGGGGAGCTGTTTTTT. It yields the protein CSAPSSAHTGELFF.

This chain uses TRBV12-5 with TRBJ2-1, with a possible D match to TRBD2 (6 bases). Germline lookup yields CDR1 LGHNT and CDR2 FRNRAP. Trimming took 5 bases from V and 10 from J, leaving 18 bases between them. The CDR3 consists of 14 residues. The CDR3 coding sequence is TGTGCTAGTGGTCCCGGGACTGGGACGGGGGAGCAGTTCTTC. Translating gives CASGPGTGTGEQFF.

The sample holds a few counts of this clonotype. The V gene is TRBV7-2, the J gene TRBJ2-3, with D tentatively TRBD1 (5 bases). The CDR3 covers 15 residues. Germline values: CDR1 SGHTA, CDR2 FQGNSA. V shed 2 bases and J shed 4 bases, with 13 bases lying between them. The CDR3 bases are TGTGCCAGCAGCTTAAACTGGGGCGCCGCAGATACGCAGTATTTT. Translating it yields CASSLNWGAADTQYF.

This clonotype has a handful of counts. The chain employs TRBV12-3 or TRBV12-4 and TRBJ2-7; 10 bases are shared with TRBD2. The CDR3 sequence is 15 residues long. Trimming cost V 4 bases and J 2 bases; bases outside gene matches: 5. The CDR3 region has the DNA TGTGCCAGCAGTTCCGGCGGACTAGCGGCCTACGAGCAGTACTTC. This sequence encodes CASSSGGLAAYEQYF.

This chain connects TRBV18 to TRBJ2-1; 7 positions match TRBD2. The CDR3 extends over 15 amino acids. V gave up 3 bases and J gave up 7 bases; unmatched junction bases: 9. Per germline, CDR1 KGHSH and CDR2 LQKENI. The CDR3 DNA follows: TGTGCCAGCTCACCCCCGACTAGCACTCAGAATGAGCAGTTCTTC. Translated: CASSPPTSTQNEQFF.

This chain links TRBV6-6 with TRBJ2-2; D is possibly TRBD1 or TRBD2 (6 bases each). Germline-derived CDR1 and CDR2 are MNHNY and SVGAGI (reference sequence). This CDR3 comprises 12 residues. V lost 11 bases and J 7 bases, leaving 14 bases between the germline ends. The chain's CDR3 is CAGRGGLGELFF. CDR3 in DNA: TGTGCCGGCCGAGGGGGACTCGGGGAGCTGTTTTTT.

This chain links TRBV5-1 with TRBJ2-7, with 13 bases that match TRBD2. The V gene end was trimmed by 5 bases and the J gene end by 5 bases; junction bases not matched to a gene: 7. The CDR3 sequence is 15 residues long. Germline lookup yields CDR1 SGHRS and CDR2 YFSETQ. The CDR3 here is CASSAGLAGSHEQYF. The CDR3 DNA follows: TGCGCCAGCAGTGCGGGACTAGCGGGATCCCACGAGCAGTACTTC.

This clonotype has just a few counts. V usage is TRBV5-1 and J usage is TRBJ2-5, with 9 nucleotides matching TRBD1. CDR3 length: 15 amino acids. CDR1 is SGHRS and CDR2 is YFSETQ in the germline V gene. V was clipped by 2 bases and J by 5 bases; unmatched bases: 7. As DNA, the CDR3 is TGCGCCAGCAGCTTCCAGGACAGGGGTCGGGAGACCCAGTACTTC. Its protein product is CASSFQDRGRETQYF.

This chain joins TRBV18 and TRBJ2-6, with 7 positions matching TRBD1. This CDR3 spans 18 amino acids. V shed 3 bases and J 1 base; nucleotides not matched to a gene: 9. Germline V lookup: CDR1 KGHSH, CDR2 LQKENI. CDR3 loop: CASSPLQGTLSGANVLTF. The CDR3 DNA follows: TGTGCCAGCTCACCTTTACAGGGGACCCTTTCTGGGGCCAACGTCCTGACTTTC.

This clonotype was counted many times. The rearrangement joins TRBV7-2 to TRBJ1-2, with 9 bases matching TRBD1. Germline lookup yields CDR1 SGHTA and CDR2 FQGNSA. Trimming cost V 5 bases and J 6 bases; bases outside gene matches: 4. The CDR3 length is 13 residues. This chain's CDR3 is CASSPGQGDGYTF. The CDR3 nucleotides read TGTGCCAGCAGCCCGGGACAGGGTGATGGCTACACCTTC.

The V call is TRBV27, the J call TRBJ2-1, with 9 bases identical to TRBD1. Germline V gene data show CDR1 as MNHEY and CDR2 as SMNVEV (reference sequence). There are 15 residues in the CDR3. The V and J ends lost 5 bases and 4 bases, in that order; junction bases with no gene match: 6. CDR3 DNA sequence: TGTGCCAGCAGTACCCGACAGGGGGAGTACAATGAGCAGTTCTTC. The encoded protein is CASSTRQGEYNEQFF.

This clonotype has only a few counts. The V and J genes are TRBV20-1 and TRBJ2-1; TRBD2 matches 9 bases. Germline V gene lookup returns CDR1 DFQATT and CDR2 SNEGSKA (reference sequence). CDR3 length equals 16 residues. Unmatched junction bases numbered 8, after V lost 2 bases and J lost 3 bases. As DNA, the CDR3 is TGCAGTGCTAGATCTGCGGGAGGGACCCTCTACAATGAGCAGTTCTTC. Translated, it gives CSARSAGGTLYNEQFF.

This clonotype occurred a few times. V gene TRBV20-1 combines with J gene TRBJ2-5, with D possibly TRBD2 on 5 matching bases. With 3 bases removed from V and 9 bases from J, the gap between germline ends came to 17 bases. The CDR3 runs to 13 residues. Germline CDR1 and CDR2: DFQATT and SNEGSKA (reference sequence). CDR3 residues: CSASTSEGVSQYF. The CDR3 nucleotides read TGCAGTGCTAGTACTTCCGAGGGAGTATCCCAGTACTTC.

This clonotype came up a few times. V is TRBV14 and J is TRBJ2-7, with a weak D call TRBD1 (6 bases). The CDR3 runs to 16 residues. The germline V and J ends were trimmed by 3 bases and 6 bases, with 21 bases remaining between them. The germline CDR1 and CDR2 sequences are SGHDN and FVKESK. The CDR3 here is CASSQGALAVYGEQYF. DNA of the CDR3: TGTGCCAGCAGCCAGGGGGCATTGGCTGTCTATGGCGAGCAGTACTTC. The full variable domain, with the rest looked up from reference TRBV14 and TRBJ2-7, is EAGVTQFPSHSVIEKGQTVTLRCDPISGHDNLYWYRRVMGKEIKFLLHFVKESKQDESGMPNNRFLAERTGGTYSTLKVQPAELEDSGVYFCASSQGALAVYGEQYFGPGTRLTVT.

The rearrangement joins TRBV7-2 to TRBJ2-7; D may be TRBD1 (6 bases). The V end lost 4 bases, the J end lost 0 bases, and 13 bases lay between the germline ends. This CDR3 is built from 15 residues. The V gene's germline CDR1 is SGHTA and CDR2 FQGNSA. In DNA form, the CDR3 reads TGTGCCAGCAGCTCTAAGGACAGCAGCTCCTACGAGCAGTACTTC. Translated: CASSSKDSSSYEQYF.

The sample holds many counts of this clonotype. The chain links TRBV24-1 to TRBJ1-3; 10 bases match TRBD1. After removal of 4 bases from V and 2 bases from J, the junction contained 4 bases not matched to a gene. CDR3 length equals 16 residues. The germline gives CDR1 KGHDR, CDR2 SFDVKD. The CDR3 DNA is TGTGCCACCAGTGAAGGGGGACAGGGGACTGGAAACACCATATATTTT. Translated, it gives CATSEGGQGTGNTIYF.

This clonotype was counted many times. The chain has TRBV10-3 and TRBJ2-4; D is uncertain. The CDR3 length is 13 residues. The germline V gene encodes CDR1 ENHRY and CDR2 SYGVKD. The V gene lost 2 bases and the J gene lost 3 bases, with 5 bases spanning the gap. CDR3 sequence reads: CAISEQGKNIQYF. The CDR3 bases are TGTGCCATCAGTGAGCAAGGCAAAAACATTCAGTACTTC.

In this sample, this clonotype turned up many times. This chain connects TRBV20-1 to TRBJ1-4; 8 bases align to TRBD1. The germline gives CDR1 DFQATT, CDR2 SNEGSKA (reference sequence). The CDR3 loop spans 13 amino acids. V was clipped by 5 bases and J by 7 bases; unmatched bases: 6. In nucleotides, the CDR3 is TGCAGTGCTGGACAGGGTATCGGTGAAAAACTGTTTTTT. This gives the protein CSAGQGIGEKLFF.

The rearrangement joins TRBV5-4 to TRBJ2-1; a weak D match, TRBD2 (6 bases). This CDR3 spans 12 amino acids. Germline V gives CDR1 SGHNT, CDR2 YYREEE (reference sequence). V was trimmed by 0 bases and J by 10 bases, leaving 8 bases between them. CDR3: CASSLAAGEQFF. In DNA, the CDR3 is TGTGCCAGCAGCTTGGCGGCGGGAGAGCAGTTCTTC.

This clonotype was observed many times. The chain has TRBV7-3 and TRBJ2-5; 12 bases are a match to TRBD2. V lost 0 bases to trimming and J lost 6 bases; unmatched junction nucleotides: 11. This CDR3 has 18 amino acids. Per the germline V gene, CDR1 is SGHTA and CDR2 is FQGTGA. The CDR3 sequence is CASSLTSWASGRVKTQYF. In DNA form, the CDR3 reads TGTGCCAGCAGCTTAACGTCTTGGGCTAGCGGGAGGGTGAAGACCCAGTACTTC.

The chain carries TRBV12-3 or TRBV12-4 and TRBJ2-3, with TRBD1 identical over 8 bases. The CDR3 spans 15 residues. Trimming took 6 bases from V and 3 from J; bases not matched to a gene: 8. CDR3 sequence: CASSLYRGSTDTQYF. Here the CDR3 DNA reads TGTGCCAGCAGCCTATACAGGGGGTCAACAGATACGCAGTATTTT.